This T cell receptor (beta chain) appears in the sequencing data of a study of tumor-infiltrating lymphocytes in primary liver carcinoma. In the case of this clonotype: The CDR3 carries no conserved terminal phenylalanine or tryptophan, so it likely arises from a read error.

Germline CDR1 SGHAT, CDR2 FQDESV (reference sequence). This CDR3 spans 13 amino acids. Co-extraction yielded RNA and DNA from around 18-30 mg of unsorted bulk tissue. Starting from approximately 470 ng of total RNA, TCR beta cDNA was produced with a primer in the constant region. Nested multiplex PCR, run for three rounds with slightly modified ARM-PCR, yielded TCR beta libraries. For about 11 cycles apiece, the opening two PCR rounds ran with TRBV1-TRBV30 forward primers and a C-beta reverse primer. MiXCR was run by TCRdb on the multiplex PCR reads, yielding one entry per CDR3 protein. The data hold tens of thousands of distinct CDR3 sequences, with 65% to 85% observed a single time.

The clonotype comes from a man aged 35 to 55 with primary liver carcinoma and hepatitis B virus infection. V is TRBV11-1 and J is TRBJ2-7, with D possibly TRBD2 on 6 matching bases. The material sequenced was liver tumor tissue from sampling region 2. Documented subset: tumor region T2, inferior pole. The CDR3 DNA reads TGTGCCAGCAGGGGGAGGCGATCCTACGGGCAGTACTCC. It is translated as CASRGRRSYGQYS.